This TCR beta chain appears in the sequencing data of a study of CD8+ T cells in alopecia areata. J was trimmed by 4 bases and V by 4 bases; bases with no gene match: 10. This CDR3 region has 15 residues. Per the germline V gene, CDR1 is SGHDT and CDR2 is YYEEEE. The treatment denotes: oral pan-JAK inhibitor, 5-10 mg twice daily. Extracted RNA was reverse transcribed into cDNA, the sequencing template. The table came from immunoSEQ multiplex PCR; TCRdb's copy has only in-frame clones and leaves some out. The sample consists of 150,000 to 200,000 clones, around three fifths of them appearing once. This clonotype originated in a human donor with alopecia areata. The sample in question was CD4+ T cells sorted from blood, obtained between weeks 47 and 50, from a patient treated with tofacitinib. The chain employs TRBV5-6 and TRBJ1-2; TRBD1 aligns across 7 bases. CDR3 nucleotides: TGTGCCAGCAGCGTAGGGACAGCCTTTTCCTATGGCTACACCTTC. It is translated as CASSVGTAFSYGYTF.